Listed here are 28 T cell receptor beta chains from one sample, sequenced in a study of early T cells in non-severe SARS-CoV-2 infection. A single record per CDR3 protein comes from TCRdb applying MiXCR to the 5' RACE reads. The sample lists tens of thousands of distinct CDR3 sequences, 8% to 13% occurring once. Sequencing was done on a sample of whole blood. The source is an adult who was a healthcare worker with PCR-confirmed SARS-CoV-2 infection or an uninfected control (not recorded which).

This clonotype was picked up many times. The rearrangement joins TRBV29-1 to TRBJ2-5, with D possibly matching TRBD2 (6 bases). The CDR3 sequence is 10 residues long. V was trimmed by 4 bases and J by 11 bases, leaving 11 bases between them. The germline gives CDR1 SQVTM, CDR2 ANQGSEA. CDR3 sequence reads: CSVGGGTQYF. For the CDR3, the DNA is TGCAGCGTTGGGGGCGGGACTCAGTACTTC.

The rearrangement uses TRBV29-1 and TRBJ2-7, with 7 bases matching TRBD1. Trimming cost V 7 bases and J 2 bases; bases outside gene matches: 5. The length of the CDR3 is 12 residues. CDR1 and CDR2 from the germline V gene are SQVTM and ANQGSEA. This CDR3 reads CSAERGPYEQYF. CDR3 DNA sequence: TGCAGCGCCGAGAGGGGGCCCTACGAGCAGTACTTC.

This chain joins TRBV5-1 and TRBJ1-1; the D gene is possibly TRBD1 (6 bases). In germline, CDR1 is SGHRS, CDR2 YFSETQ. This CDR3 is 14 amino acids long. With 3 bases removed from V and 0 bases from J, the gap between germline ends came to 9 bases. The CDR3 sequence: CASSSQGMNTEAFF. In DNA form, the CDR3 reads TGCGCCAGCAGCTCCCAGGGGATGAACACTGAAGCTTTCTTT.

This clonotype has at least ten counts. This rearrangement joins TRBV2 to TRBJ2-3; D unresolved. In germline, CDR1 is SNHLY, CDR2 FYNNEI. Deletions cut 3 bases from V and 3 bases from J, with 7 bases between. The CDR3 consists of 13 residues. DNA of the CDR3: TGTGCCAGCAGTGAGCTCCGGACAGATACGCAGTATTTT. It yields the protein CASSELRTDTQYF.

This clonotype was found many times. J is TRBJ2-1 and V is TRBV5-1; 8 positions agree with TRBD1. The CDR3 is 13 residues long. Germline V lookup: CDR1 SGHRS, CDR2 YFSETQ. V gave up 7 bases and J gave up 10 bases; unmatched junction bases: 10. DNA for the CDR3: TGCGCCAGCGGGGTCCAGGGGGCCGGCGAGCAGTTCTTC. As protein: CASGVQGAGEQFF.

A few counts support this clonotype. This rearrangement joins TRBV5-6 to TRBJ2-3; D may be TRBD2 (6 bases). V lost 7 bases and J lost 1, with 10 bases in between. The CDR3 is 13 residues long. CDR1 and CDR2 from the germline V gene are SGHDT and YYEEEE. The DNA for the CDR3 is TGTGCCAGCCCTGGGAGGCGCACAGATACGCAGTATTTT. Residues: CASPGRRTDTQYF.

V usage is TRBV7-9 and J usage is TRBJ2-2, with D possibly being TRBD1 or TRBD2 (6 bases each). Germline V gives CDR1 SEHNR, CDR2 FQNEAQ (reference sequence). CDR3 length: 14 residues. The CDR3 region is CVTGAPGAVGELFF. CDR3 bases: TGTGTCACCGGAGCCCCGGGGGCCGTCGGGGAGCTGTTTTTT.

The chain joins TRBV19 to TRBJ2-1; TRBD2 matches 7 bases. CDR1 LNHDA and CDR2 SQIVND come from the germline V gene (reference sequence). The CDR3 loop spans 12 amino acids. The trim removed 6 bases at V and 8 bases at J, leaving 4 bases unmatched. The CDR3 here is CASSHAGDEQFF. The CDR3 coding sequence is TGTGCCAGTAGCCACGCGGGGGATGAGCAGTTCTTC.

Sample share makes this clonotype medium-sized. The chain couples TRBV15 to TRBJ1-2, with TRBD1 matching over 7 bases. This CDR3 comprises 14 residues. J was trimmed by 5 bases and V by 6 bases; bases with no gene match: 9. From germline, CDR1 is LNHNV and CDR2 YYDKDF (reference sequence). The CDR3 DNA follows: TGTGCCACCAGAGGAGGGGGCGACCCTTATGGCTACACCTTC. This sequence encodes CATRGGGDPYGYTF.

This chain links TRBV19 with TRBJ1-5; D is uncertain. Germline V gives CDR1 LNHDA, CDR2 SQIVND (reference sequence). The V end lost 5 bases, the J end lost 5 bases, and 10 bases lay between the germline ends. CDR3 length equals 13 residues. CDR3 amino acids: CASSADEDQPQHF. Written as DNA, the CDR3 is TGTGCCAGTAGTGCGGACGAGGATCAGCCCCAGCATTTT. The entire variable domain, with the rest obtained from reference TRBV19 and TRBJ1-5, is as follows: DGGITQSPKYLFRKEGQNVTLSCEQNLNHDAMYWYRQDPGQGLRLIYYSQIVNDFQKGDIAEGYSVSREKKESFPLTVTSAQKNPTAFYLCASSADEDQPQHFGDGTRLSIL.

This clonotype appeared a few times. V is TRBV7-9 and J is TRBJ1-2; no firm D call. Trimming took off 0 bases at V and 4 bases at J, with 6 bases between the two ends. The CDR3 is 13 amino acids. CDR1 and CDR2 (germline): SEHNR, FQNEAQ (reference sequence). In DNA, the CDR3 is TGTGCCAGCAGCTTAGCAGGGTTCTATGGCTACACCTTC. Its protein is CASSLAGFYGYTF. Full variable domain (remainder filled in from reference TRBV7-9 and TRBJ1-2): DTGVSQNPRHKITKRGQNVTFRCDPISEHNRLYWYRQTLGQGPEFLTYFQNEAQLEKSRLLSDRFSAERPKGSFSTLEIQRTEQGDSAMYLCASSLAGFYGYTFGSGTRLTVV.

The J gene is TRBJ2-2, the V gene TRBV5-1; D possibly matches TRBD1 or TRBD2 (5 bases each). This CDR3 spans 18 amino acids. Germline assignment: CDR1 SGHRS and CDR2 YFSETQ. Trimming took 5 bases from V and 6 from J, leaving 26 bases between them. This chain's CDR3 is CASSDEPGRPARAGELFF. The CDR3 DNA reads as TGCGCCAGCAGTGATGAACCGGGACGGCCCGCCCGGGCCGGGGAGCTGTTTTTT.

The chain's CDR3 is CASSQEEGTGGSEQYF. The CDR3 DNA reads as TGCGCCAGCAGCCAAGAAGAGGGGACAGGGGGCAGCGAGCAGTACTTC. This chain connects TRBV4-1 to TRBJ2-7, with 12 bases aligning to TRBD1. V shed 0 bases, J shed 6 bases, and the junction held 6 bases outside the gene matches. The CDR3 spans 16 residues. Germline assignment: CDR1 MGHRA and CDR2 YSYEKL.

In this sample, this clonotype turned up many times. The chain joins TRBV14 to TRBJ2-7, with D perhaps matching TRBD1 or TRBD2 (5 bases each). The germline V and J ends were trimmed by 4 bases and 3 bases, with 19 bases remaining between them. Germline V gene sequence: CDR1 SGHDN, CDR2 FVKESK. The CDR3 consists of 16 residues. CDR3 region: CASSPGTGTRNYEQYF. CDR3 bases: TGTGCCAGCAGCCCGGGCACTGGGACGCGGAACTACGAGCAGTACTTC.

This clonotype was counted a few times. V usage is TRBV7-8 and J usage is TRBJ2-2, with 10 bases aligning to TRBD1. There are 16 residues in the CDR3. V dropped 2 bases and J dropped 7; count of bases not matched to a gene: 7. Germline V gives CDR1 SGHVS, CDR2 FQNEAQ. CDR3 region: CASSLIGTGADGELFF. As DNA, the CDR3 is TGTGCCAGCAGCTTAATCGGGACAGGGGCTGACGGGGAGCTGTTTTTT. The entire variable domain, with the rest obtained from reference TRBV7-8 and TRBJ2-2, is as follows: GAGVSQSPRYKVAKRGQDVALRCDPISGHVSLFWYQQALGQGPEFLTYFQNEAQLDKSGLPSDRFFAERPEGSVSTLKIQRTQQEDSAVYLCASSLIGTGADGELFFGEGSRLTVL.

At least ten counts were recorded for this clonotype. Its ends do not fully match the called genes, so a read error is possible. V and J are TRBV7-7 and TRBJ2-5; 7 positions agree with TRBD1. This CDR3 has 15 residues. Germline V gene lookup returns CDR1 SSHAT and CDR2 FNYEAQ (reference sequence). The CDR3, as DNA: TGTGCTAGCAGCCCCTACAGGGGCTCCCAAGAGACCCAGTACTTC. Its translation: CASSPYRGSQETQYF. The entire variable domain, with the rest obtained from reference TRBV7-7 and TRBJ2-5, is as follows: GAGVSQSPRYKVTKRGQDVTLRCDPISSHATLYWYQQALGQGPEFLTYFNYEAQPDKSGLPSDRFSAERPEGSISTLTIQRTEQRDSAMYRCASSPYRGSQETQYFGPGTRLLVL.

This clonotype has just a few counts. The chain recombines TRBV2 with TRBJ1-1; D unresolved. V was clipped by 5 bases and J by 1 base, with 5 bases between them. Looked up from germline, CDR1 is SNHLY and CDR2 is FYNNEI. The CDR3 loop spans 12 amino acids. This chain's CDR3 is CASSRENTEAFF. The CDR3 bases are TGTGCCAGCAGTCGCGAGAACACTGAAGCTTTCTTT.

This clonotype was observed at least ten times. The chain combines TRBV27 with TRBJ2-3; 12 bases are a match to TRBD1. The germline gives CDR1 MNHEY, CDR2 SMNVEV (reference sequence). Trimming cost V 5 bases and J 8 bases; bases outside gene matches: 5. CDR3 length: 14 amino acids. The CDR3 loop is CASSMGQGAVTQYF. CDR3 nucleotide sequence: TGTGCCAGCAGTATGGGACAGGGGGCGGTTACGCAGTATTTT.

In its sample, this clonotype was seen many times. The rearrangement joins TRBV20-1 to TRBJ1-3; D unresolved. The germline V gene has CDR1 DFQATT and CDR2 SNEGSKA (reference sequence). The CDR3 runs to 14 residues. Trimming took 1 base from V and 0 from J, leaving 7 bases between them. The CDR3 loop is CSARGPISGNTIYF. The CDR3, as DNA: TGCAGTGCTAGAGGTCCCATCTCTGGAAACACCATATATTTT.

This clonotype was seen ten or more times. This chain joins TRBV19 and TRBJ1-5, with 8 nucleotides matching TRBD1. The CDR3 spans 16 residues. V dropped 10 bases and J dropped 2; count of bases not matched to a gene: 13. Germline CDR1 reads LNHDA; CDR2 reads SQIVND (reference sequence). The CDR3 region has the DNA TGTGCCACCAAGCGGGGCAGGGGGCTTGGCAATCAGCCCCAGCATTTT. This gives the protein CATKRGRGLGNQPQHF.

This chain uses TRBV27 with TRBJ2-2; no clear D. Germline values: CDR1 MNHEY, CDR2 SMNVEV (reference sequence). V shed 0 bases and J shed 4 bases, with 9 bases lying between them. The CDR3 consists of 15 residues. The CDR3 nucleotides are TGTGCCAGCAGTTTATCGCTTAGTGCCACCGGGGAGCTGTTTTTT. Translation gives CASSLSLSATGELFF.

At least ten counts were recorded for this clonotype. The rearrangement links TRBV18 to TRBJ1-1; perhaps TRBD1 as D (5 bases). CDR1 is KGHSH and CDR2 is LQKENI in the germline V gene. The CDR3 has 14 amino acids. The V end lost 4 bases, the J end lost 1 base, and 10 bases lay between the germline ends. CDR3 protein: CASSRRDGNTEAFF. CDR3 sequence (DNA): TGTGCCAGCTCACGCCGGGACGGGAACACTGAAGCTTTCTTT.

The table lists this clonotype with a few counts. The CDR3 reads CASRKTTGTQYF. For the CDR3, the DNA is TGTGCCAGCAGGAAGACGACGGGGACCCAGTACTTC. The chain recombines TRBV2 with TRBJ2-5; D is unclear. CDR1 is SNHLY and CDR2 is FYNNEI in the germline V gene. Trimming removed 6 bases from V and 7 bases from J, with 12 bases in between. This CDR3 is built from 12 residues. The full variable domain, with the rest looked up from reference TRBV2 and TRBJ2-5, is EPEVTQTPSHQVTQMGQEVILRCVPISNHLYFYWYRQILGQKVEFLVSFYNNEISEKSEIFDDQFSVERPDGSNFTLKIRSTKLEDSAMYFCASRKTTGTQYFGPGTRLLVL.

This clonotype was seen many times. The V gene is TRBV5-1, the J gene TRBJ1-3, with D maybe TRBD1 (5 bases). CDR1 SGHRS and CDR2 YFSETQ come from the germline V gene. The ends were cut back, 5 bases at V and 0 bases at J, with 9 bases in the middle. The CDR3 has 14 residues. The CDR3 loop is CASREGTSGNTIYF. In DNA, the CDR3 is TGCGCCAGCAGAGAGGGGACCTCTGGAAACACCATATATTTT.

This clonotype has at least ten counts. In DNA form, the CDR3 reads TGCAGCGTCGGCAGGGCAGGGCGGGAGTACTTC. The encoded protein is CSVGRAGREYF. V and J are TRBV29-1 and TRBJ2-7; D possibly uses TRBD1 or TRBD2 (5 bases each). CDR3 length: 11 residues. Deletions cut 6 bases from V and 11 bases from J, with 17 bases between. Germline-derived CDR1 and CDR2 are SQVTM and ANQGSEA.

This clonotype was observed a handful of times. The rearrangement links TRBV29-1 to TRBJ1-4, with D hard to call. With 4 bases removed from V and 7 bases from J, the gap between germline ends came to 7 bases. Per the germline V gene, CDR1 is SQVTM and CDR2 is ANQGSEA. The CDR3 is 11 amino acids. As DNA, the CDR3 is TGCAGCGTTGTGGCAGCTGAAAAACTGTTTTTT. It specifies CSVVAAEKLFF.

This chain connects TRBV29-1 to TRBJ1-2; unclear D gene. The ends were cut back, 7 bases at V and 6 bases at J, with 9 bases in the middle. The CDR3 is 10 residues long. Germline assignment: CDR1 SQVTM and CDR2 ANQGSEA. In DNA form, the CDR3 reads TGCAGCGGATATCTAGATGGCTACACCTTC. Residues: CSGYLDGYTF.

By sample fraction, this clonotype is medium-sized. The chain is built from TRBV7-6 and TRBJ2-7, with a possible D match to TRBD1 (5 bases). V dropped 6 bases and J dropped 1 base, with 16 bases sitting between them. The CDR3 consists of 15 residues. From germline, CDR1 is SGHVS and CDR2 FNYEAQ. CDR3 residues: CASSPKVGESYEQYF. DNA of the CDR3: TGTGCCAGCAGTCCGAAGGTAGGGGAATCCTACGAGCAGTACTTC.